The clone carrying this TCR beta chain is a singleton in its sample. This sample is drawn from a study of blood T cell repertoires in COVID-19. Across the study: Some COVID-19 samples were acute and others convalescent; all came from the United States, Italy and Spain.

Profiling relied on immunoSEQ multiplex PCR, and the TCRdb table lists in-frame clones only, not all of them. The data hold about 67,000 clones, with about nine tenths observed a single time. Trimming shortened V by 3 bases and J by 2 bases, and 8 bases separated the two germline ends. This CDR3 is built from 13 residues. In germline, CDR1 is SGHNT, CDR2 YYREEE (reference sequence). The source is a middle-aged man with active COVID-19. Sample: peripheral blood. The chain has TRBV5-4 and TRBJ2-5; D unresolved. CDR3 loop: CASSSLLQETQYF. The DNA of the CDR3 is TGTGCCAGCAGCTCACTATTACAAGAGACCCAGTACTTC.